This TCR beta chain emerged from a study of PD-1 blockade in classical Hodgkin lymphoma. The study, taken as a whole, reports: TCR diversity rose significantly by C4D1 in CD4+ but not CD8+ cells. Complete responders' baseline diversity resembled that of newly diagnosed patients.

About this clone itself: Its antigen is undetermined.

The V gene's germline CDR1 is SGHAT and CDR2 FQNNGV. The CDR3 extends over 17 amino acids. V lost 5 bases to trimming and J lost 1 base, with 21 bases between them. TCRdb's table, derived via immunoSEQ multiplex PCR, lists solely in-frame clones and lacks some. This table has nearly 25,000 clones, about 80% appearing once. No patient escaped relapse after autologous stem cell transplantation, and brentuximab vedotin exposure varied. This TCR came from a human donor with classical Hodgkin lymphoma. Sequences were derived from peripheral blood mononuclear cells (PBMCs), sampled at baseline. V is TRBV11-2 and J is TRBJ2-7, with D possibly being TRBD1 (5 bases). The CDR3 nucleotides are TGTGCCAGCAGCCACCCCTCTAAGGGGCCCGGGTCCTACGAGCAGTACTTC. Translated: CASSHPSKGPGSYEQYF.